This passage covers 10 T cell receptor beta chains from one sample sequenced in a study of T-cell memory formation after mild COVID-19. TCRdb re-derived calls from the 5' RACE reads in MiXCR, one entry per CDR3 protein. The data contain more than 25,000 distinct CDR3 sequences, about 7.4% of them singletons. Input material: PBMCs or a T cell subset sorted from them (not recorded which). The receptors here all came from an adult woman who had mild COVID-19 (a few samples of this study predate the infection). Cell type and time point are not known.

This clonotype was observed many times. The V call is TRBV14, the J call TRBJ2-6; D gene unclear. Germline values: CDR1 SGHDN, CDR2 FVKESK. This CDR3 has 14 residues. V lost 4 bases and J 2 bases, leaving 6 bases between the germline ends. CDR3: CASSPRAGANVLTF. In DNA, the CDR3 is TGTGCCAGCAGCCCAAGGGCTGGGGCCAACGTCCTGACTTTC.

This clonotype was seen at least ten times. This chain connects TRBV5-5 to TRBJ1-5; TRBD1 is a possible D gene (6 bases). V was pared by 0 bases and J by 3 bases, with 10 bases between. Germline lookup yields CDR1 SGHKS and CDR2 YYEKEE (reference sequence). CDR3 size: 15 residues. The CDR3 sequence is CASSLAPGVNQPQHF. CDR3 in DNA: TGTGCCAGCAGCTTGGCCCCAGGGGTCAATCAGCCCCAGCATTTT.

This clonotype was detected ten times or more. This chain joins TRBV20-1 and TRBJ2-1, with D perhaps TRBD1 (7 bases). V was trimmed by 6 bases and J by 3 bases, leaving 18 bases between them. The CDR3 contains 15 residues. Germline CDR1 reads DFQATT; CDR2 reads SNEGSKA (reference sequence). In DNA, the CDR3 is TGCAGTGCCCCGGCAGGGGGGACTCTCTACAATGAGCAGTTCTTC. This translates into CSAPAGGTLYNEQFF.

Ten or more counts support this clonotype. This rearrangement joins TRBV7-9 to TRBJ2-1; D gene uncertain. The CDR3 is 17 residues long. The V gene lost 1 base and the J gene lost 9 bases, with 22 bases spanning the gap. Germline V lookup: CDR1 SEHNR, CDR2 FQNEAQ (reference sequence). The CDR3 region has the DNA TGTGCCAGCAGCTTAGTTGGACCCATTAGCCGGAAGCCTGAGCAGTTCTTC. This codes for CASSLVGPISRKPEQFF.

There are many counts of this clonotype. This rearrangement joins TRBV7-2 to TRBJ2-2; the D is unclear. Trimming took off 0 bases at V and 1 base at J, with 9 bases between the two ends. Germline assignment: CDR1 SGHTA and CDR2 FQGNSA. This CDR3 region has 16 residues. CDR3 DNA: TGTGCCAGCAGCTTAGCGTCCGGGCTGAACACCGGGGAGCTGTTTTTT. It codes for CASSLASGLNTGELFF.

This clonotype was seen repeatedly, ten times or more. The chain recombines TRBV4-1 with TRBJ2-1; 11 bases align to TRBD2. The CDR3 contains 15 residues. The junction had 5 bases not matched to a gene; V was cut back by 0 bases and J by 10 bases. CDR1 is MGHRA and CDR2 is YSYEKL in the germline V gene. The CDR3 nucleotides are TGCGCCAGCAGCCAAGATAGCGGGGGGGCCCGAGAGCAGTTCTTC. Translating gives CASSQDSGGAREQFF.

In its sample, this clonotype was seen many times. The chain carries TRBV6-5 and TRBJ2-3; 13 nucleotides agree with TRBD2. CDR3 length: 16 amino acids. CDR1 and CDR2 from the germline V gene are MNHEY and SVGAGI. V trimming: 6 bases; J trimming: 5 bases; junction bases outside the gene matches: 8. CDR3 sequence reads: CASSQRTSGGRDTQYF. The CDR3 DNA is TGTGCCAGCAGCCAACGGACTAGCGGGGGTAGAGATACGCAGTATTTT.

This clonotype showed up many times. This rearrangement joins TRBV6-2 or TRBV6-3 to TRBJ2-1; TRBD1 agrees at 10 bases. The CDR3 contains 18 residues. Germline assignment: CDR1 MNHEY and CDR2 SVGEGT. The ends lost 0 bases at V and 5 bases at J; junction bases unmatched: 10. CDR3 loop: CASSYSDRGRSHNNEQFF. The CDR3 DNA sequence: TGTGCCAGCAGTTACTCTGACAGGGGGCGCTCACATAACAATGAGCAGTTCTTC.

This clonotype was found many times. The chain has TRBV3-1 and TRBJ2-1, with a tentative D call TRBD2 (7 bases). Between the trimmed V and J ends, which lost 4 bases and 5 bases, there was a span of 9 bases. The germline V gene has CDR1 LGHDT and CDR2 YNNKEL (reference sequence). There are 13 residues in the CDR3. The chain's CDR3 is CASSRGGDNEQFF. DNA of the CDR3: TGTGCCAGCAGCCGAGGGGGGGACAATGAGCAGTTCTTC.

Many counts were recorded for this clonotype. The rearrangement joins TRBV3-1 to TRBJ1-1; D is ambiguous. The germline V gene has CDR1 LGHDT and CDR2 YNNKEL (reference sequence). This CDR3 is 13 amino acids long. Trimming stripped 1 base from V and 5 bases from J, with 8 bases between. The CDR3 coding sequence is TGTGCCAGCAGCCAAGTGTTGGGGACTGAAGCTTTCTTT. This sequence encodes CASSQVLGTEAFF.